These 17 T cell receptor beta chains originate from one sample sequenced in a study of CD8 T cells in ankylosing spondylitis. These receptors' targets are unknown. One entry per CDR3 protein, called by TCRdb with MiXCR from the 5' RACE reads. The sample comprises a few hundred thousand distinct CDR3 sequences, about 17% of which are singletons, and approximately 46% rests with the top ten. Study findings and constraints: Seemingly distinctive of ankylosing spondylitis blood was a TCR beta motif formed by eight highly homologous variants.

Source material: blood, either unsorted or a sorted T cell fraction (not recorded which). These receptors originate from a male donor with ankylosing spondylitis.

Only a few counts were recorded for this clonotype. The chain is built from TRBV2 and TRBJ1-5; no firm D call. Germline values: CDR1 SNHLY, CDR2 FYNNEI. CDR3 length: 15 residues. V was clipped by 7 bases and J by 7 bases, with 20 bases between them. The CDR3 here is CASTWSQEVKQPQHF. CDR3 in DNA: TGTGCCAGCACATGGTCCCAGGAGGTCAAACAGCCCCAGCATTTT.

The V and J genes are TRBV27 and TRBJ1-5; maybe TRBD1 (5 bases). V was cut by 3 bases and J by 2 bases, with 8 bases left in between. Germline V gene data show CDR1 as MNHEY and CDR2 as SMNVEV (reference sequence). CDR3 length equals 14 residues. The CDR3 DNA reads TGTGCCAGCAGTTTTCAGGGCGGCAATCAGCCCCAGCATTTT. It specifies CASSFQGGNQPQHF.

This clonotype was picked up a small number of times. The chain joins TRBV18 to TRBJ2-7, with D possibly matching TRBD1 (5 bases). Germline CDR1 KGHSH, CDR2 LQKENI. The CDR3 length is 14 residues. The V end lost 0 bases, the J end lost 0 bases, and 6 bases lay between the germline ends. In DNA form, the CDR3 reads TGTGCCAGCTCACCACCGCAGGGCTCCTACGAGCAGTACTTC. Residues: CASSPPQGSYEQYF.

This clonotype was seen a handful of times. This chain's CDR3 is CASSLWQAANQPQHF. The DNA for the CDR3 is TGTGCCAGCAGCTTGTGGCAGGCCGCGAATCAGCCCCAGCATTTT. V and J are TRBV5-5 and TRBJ1-5; D remains ambiguous. CDR3 length: 15 amino acids. The germline V gene has CDR1 SGHKS and CDR2 YYEKEE (reference sequence). The germline V and J ends were trimmed by 1 base and 4 bases, with 12 bases remaining between them.

The CDR3 sequence: CASGLSGIGNEQYF. CDR3 sequence (DNA): TGTGCCAGCGGACTTAGCGGGATCGGAAACGAGCAGTACTTC. The rearrangement joins TRBV27 to TRBJ2-7; 8 bases fit TRBD2. CDR1 and CDR2 (germline): MNHEY, SMNVEV (reference sequence). CDR3 length: 14 amino acids. V lost 8 bases and J lost 5; bases outside the gene matches: 11.

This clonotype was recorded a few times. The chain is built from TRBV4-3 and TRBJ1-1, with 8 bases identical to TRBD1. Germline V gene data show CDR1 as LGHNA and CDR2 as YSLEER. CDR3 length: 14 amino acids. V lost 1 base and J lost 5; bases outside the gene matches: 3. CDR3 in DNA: TGCGCCAGCAGCCAAGTAACAGGGGGTACTGAAGCTTTCTTT. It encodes CASSQVTGGTEAFF.

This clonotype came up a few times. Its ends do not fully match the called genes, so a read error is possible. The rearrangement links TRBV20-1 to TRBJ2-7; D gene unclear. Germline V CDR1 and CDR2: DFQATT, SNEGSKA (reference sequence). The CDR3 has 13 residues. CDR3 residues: CSARGQEAYEQYF. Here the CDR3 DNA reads TGCAGTGCAAGAGGTCAGGAAGCCTACGAGCAGTACTTC.

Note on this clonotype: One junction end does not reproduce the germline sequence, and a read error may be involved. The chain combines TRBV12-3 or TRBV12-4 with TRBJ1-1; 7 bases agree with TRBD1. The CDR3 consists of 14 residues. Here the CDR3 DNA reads TGTGCCGGCAGTGTCACAGGGGTGGTCACTGAAGCTTTCTTT. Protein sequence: CAGSVTGVVTEAFF.

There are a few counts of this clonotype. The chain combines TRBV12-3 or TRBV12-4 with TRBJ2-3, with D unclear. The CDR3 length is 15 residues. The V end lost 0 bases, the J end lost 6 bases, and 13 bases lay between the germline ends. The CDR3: CASSLADLGVDTQYF. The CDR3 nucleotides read TGTGCCAGCAGTTTAGCGGATTTAGGCGTGGATACGCAGTATTTT.

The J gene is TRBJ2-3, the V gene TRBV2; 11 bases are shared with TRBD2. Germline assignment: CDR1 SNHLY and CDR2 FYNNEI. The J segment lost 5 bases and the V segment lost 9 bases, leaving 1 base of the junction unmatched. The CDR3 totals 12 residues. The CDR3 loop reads CARGTSGDTQYF. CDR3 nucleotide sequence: TGTGCCAGAGGGACTAGCGGAGATACGCAGTATTTT.

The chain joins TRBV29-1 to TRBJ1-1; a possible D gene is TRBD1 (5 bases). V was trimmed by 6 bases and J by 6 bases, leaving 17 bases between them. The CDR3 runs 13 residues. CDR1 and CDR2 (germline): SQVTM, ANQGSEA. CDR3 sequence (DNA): TGCAGCGTCGCGTTCAGTGGGGACGCTGAAGCTTTCTTT. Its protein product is CSVAFSGDAEAFF.

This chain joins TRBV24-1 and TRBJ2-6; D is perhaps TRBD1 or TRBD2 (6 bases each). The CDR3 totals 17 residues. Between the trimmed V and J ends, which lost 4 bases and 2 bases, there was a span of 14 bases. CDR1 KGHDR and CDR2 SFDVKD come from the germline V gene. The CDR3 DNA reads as TGTGCCACCAGTGAGCGGGACACCCTCCCTGGGGCCAACGTCCTGACTTTC. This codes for CATSERDTLPGANVLTF.

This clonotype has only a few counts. CDR3 sequence: CASSPRDSPSYNEQFF. The CDR3 DNA is TGTGCCAGCAGCCCTAGGGACAGCCCGTCCTACAATGAGCAGTTCTTC. The chain recombines TRBV14 with TRBJ2-1, with 7 bases lining up with TRBD1. The V and J ends lost 4 bases and 1 base, in that order; junction bases with no gene match: 7. The CDR3 totals 16 residues. The germline CDR1 and CDR2 sequences are SGHDN and FVKESK.

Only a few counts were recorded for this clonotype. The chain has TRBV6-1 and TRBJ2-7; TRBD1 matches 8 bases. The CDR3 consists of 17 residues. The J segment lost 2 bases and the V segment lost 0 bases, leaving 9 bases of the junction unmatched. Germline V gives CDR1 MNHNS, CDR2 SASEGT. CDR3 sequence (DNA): TGTGCCAGCAGTGAAGCGGTAGGGGGCAGGGGGCCCTACGAGCAGTACTTC. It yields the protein CASSEAVGGRGPYEQYF.

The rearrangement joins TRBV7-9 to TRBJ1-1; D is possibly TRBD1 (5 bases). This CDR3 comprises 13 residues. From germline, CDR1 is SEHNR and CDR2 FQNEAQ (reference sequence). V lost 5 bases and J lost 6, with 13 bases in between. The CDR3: CASSGTTYPEAFF. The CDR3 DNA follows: TGTGCCAGCAGCGGGACGACTTACCCTGAAGCTTTCTTT.

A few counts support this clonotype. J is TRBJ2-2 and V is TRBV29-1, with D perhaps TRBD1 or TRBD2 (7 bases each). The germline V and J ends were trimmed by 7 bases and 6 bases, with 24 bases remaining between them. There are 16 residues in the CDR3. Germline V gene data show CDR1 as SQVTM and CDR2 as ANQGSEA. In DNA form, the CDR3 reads TGCAGCGCCGCAGGGGGGGCCCCGGGGTCGGCCGGGGAGCTGTTTTTT. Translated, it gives CSAAGGAPGSAGELFF.

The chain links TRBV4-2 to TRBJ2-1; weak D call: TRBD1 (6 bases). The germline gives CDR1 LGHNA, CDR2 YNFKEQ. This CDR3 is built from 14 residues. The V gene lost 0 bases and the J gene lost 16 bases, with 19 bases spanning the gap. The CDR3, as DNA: TGTGCCAGCAGCCAAGATCTATCCCACAGGGTGGTTTTCTTC. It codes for CASSQDLSHRVVFF.